The 29 T cell receptor beta chains given below trace back to one sample, sequenced in a study of blood T cell repertoires in COVID-19. Assay: immunoSEQ multiplex PCR; the TCRdb copy retains only in-frame clones and omits some. The sample lists 35,000 to 50,000 clones, over 70% occurring once. Sequencing used peripheral blood. All receptors come from an elderly woman with acute or convalescent COVID-19.

The CDR3 reads CASIGGWNTEAFF. The CDR3 nucleotides are TGTGCCAGTATAGGCGGTTGGAACACTGAAGCTTTCTTT. The chain uses TRBV19 and TRBJ1-1; D unclear. The CDR3 consists of 13 residues. Germline values: CDR1 LNHDA, CDR2 SQIVND (reference sequence). With 7 bases removed from V and 1 base from J, the gap between germline ends came to 10 bases.

This clone was detected once. The chain combines TRBV7-3 with TRBJ2-3; TRBD1 matches at 9 bases. The junction had 20 bases not matched to a gene; V was cut back by 5 bases and J by 11 bases. Germline V CDR1 and CDR2: SGHTA, FQGTGA. CDR3 length: 17 amino acids. Here the CDR3 reads CASSHAAGAPGQGGQYF. DNA of the CDR3: TGTGCCAGCAGCCATGCCGCGGGGGCCCCGGGACAGGGTGGGCAGTATTTT.

The rearrangement uses TRBV20-1 and TRBJ1-1, with 7 nucleotides matching TRBD1. This CDR3 comprises 16 residues. V lost 3 bases to trimming and J lost 1 base; unmatched junction nucleotides: 11. CDR1 DFQATT and CDR2 SNEGSKA come from the germline V gene (reference sequence). Written as DNA, the CDR3 is TGCAGTGCTAGTGAGAGGGGGCGGGCGCGGAACACTGAAGCTTTCTTT. Amino acid sequence: CSASERGRARNTEAFF.

This chain links TRBV7-3 with TRBJ1-3; TRBD1 is a possible D gene (6 bases). CDR1 and CDR2 from the germline V gene are SGHTA and FQGTGA. The ends were cut back, 5 bases at V and 0 bases at J, with 14 bases in the middle. The CDR3 consists of 16 residues. CDR3 sequence (DNA): TGTGCCAGCAGCCAAGGGCCCAGGGGCTCTGGAAACACCATATATTTT. As protein: CASSQGPRGSGNTIYF.

The CDR3 loop is CASSVGLAGYGVDTGELFF. DNA of the CDR3: TGTGCCAGCAGCGTAGGACTAGCGGGGTACGGTGTGGACACCGGGGAGCTGTTTTTT. V is TRBV9 and J is TRBJ2-2, with 11 bases lining up with TRBD2. The V and J ends lost 0 bases and 3 bases, in that order; junction bases with no gene match: 10. Looked up from germline, CDR1 is SGDLS and CDR2 is YYNGEE. The CDR3 is 19 amino acids.

The chain carries TRBV19 and TRBJ2-5, with D possibly being TRBD2 (5 bases). V was cut by 4 bases and J by 5 bases, with 11 bases left in between. Germline CDR1 and CDR2: LNHDA and SQIVND (reference sequence). The CDR3 spans 13 residues. The CDR3 loop reads CASSKRWRETQYF. The CDR3 DNA sequence: TGTGCCAGTAGTAAACGGTGGAGGGAGACCCAGTACTTC.

This chain connects TRBV27 to TRBJ2-1; 10 positions match TRBD1. V lost 2 bases to trimming and J lost 8 bases; unmatched junction nucleotides: 6. CDR3 length: 15 residues. Germline CDR1 and CDR2: MNHEY and SMNVEV (reference sequence). The CDR3 coding sequence is TGTGCCAGCAGTTTAAGGGGACAGGGGCGGGATGAGCAGTTCTTC. Translating it yields CASSLRGQGRDEQFF.

This clone appeared a few times. V usage is TRBV30 and J usage is TRBJ1-4; D ambiguous. The CDR3 spans 12 residues. V lost 5 bases, J lost 8 bases, and 12 bases lay in between. Germline V gene sequence: CDR1 GTSNPN, CDR2 SVGIG (reference sequence). DNA for the CDR3: TGTGCCTGGGAGAGACTTGGAGAAAAACTGTTTTTT. Protein: CAWERLGEKLFF.

The chain employs TRBV7-2 and TRBJ1-2; D is possibly TRBD1 (5 bases). The CDR3 spans 13 residues. Germline V gives CDR1 SGHTA, CDR2 FQGNSA. V lost 4 bases and J 11 bases, leaving 17 bases between the germline ends. CDR3 loop: CASSWITSGGYTF. The CDR3 DNA reads as TGTGCCAGCAGCTGGATTACCTCGGGGGGATACACCTTC.

CDR3 amino acids: CASLTTLGQPQHF. The CDR3, as DNA: TGTGCCAGCCTCACCACACTAGGTCAGCCCCAGCATTTT. The chain is built from TRBV6-5 and TRBJ1-5; D gene uncertain. Trimming cost V 8 bases and J 6 bases, with 14 bases left between them. Germline assignment: CDR1 MNHEY and CDR2 SVGAGI. The CDR3 runs to 13 residues.

The chain joins TRBV19 to TRBJ1-6; 8 bases match TRBD1. CDR3 length: 15 residues. V lost 6 bases, J lost 8 bases, and 9 bases stayed unmatched. Germline CDR1 reads LNHDA; CDR2 reads SQIVND (reference sequence). The CDR3 loop reads CASRGTGRGDSPLHF. The CDR3 nucleotides read TGTGCCAGTAGGGGGACAGGTCGGGGAGATTCACCCCTCCACTTT.

The J gene is TRBJ2-4, the V gene TRBV6-5; TRBD1 matches at 8 bases. This CDR3 comprises 13 residues. V lost 6 bases, J lost 5 bases, and 3 bases stayed unmatched. CDR1 and CDR2 (germline): MNHEY, SVGAGI. The CDR3 DNA follows: TGTGCCAGCAGCTTGACAGGGGAAAACATTCAGTACTTC. This encodes CASSLTGENIQYF.

The chain's CDR3 is CATSSGRGSLNGYTF. For the CDR3, the DNA is TGTGCCACCAGCAGTGGCAGGGGCTCCCTCAATGGCTACACCTTC. J is TRBJ1-2 and V is TRBV15, with a tentative D call TRBD1 (6 bases). The germline V gene encodes CDR1 LNHNV and CDR2 YYDKDF (reference sequence). V was pared by 3 bases and J by 6 bases, with 17 bases between. This CDR3 is 15 amino acids long.

This clone was seen a few times. The chain couples TRBV5-1 to TRBJ2-2; the D is unclear. The CDR3 sequence is 13 residues long. Germline CDR1 reads SGHRS; CDR2 reads YFSETQ. Trimming left V 0 bases short and J 4 bases short, with 4 bases between. CDR3 bases: TGCGCCAGCAGCTTGGGGGCCACCGGGGAGCTGTTTTTT. Residues: CASSLGATGELFF.

The chain carries TRBV11-2 and TRBJ2-3, with 10 bases identical to TRBD2. Germline V gene data show CDR1 as SGHAT and CDR2 as FQNNGV. With V trimmed by 3 bases and J by 4 bases, 7 bases remained unmatched. The length of the CDR3 is 16 residues. DNA of the CDR3: TGTGCCAGCAGCTTTCGGAGCGGGGGGGCGTCAGATACGCAGTATTTT. Encoded protein: CASSFRSGGASDTQYF. Together with reference TRBV11-2 and TRBJ2-3, the CDR3 gives the full variable domain: EAGVAQSPRYKIIEKRQSVAFWCNPISGHATLYWYQQILGQGPKLLIQFQNNGVVDDSQLPKDRFSAERLKGVDSTLKIQPAKLEDSAVYLCASSFRSGGASDTQYFGPGTRLTVL.

This clone was seen a handful of times. The chain links TRBV11-3 to TRBJ2-2; a weak D match, TRBD2 (6 bases). Trimming pared 5 bases from V and 1 base from J, leaving 11 bases between. The CDR3 is 15 residues long. Germline loops: CDR1 SGHNT, CDR2 YENEEA. CDR3 coding DNA: TGTGCCAGCAGCAAGACTAGACAGAACACCGGGGAGCTGTTTTTT. It is translated as CASSKTRQNTGELFF.

The chain is built from TRBV2 and TRBJ2-4; TRBD2 might be the D (6 bases). V lost 3 bases to trimming and J lost 5 bases, with 14 bases between them. Germline V gene lookup returns CDR1 SNHLY and CDR2 FYNNEI. CDR3 length equals 15 residues. The CDR3 reads CASSDPGGSQNIQYF. Written as DNA, the CDR3 is TGTGCCAGCAGTGACCCCGGAGGGTCCCAAAACATTCAGTACTTC.

The CDR3 sequence: CASRSGHTYEQYF. The CDR3 region has the DNA TGTGCCAGCAGGTCGGGACACACCTACGAGCAGTACTTC. The chain recombines TRBV5-4 with TRBJ2-7; a weak D match, TRBD1 (6 bases). The CDR3 sequence is 13 residues long. In germline, CDR1 is SGHNT, CDR2 YYREEE (reference sequence). Trimming took 5 bases from V and 2 from J, leaving 11 bases between them.

This clone came up a few times. The chain carries TRBV12-3 or TRBV12-4 and TRBJ1-5; no clear D. This CDR3 region has 13 residues. The ends were cut back, 3 bases at V and 6 bases at J, with 9 bases in the middle. CDR3 sequence (DNA): TGTGCCAGCAGTTTTTCGTCTGTTCAGCCCCAGCATTTT. This translates into CASSFSSVQPQHF.

This CDR3 reads CASSGRQGTDGYTF. CDR3 nucleotides: TGTGCCAGCAGCGGAAGACAGGGTACTGATGGCTACACCTTC. The rearrangement uses TRBV9 and TRBJ1-2, with TRBD1 matching 7 bases. The CDR3 covers 14 residues. With 3 bases clipped from V and 6 bases from J, the junction kept 8 bases outside the gene matches. Germline assignment: CDR1 SGDLS and CDR2 YYNGEE. Combining the CDR3 with reference TRBV9 and TRBJ1-2 gives the whole variable domain DSGVTQTPKHLITATGQRVTLRCSPRSGDLSVYWYQQSLDQGLQFLIQYYNGEERAKGNILERFSAQQFPDLHSELNLSSLELGDSALYFCASSGRQGTDGYTFGSGTRLTVV.

CDR3 protein: CASSSGQGINEQYF. CDR3 bases: TGCGCCAGCAGCTCAGGACAGGGGATCAACGAGCAGTACTTC. This chain uses TRBV5-1 with TRBJ2-7; 9 positions agree with TRBD1. CDR1 is SGHRS and CDR2 is YFSETQ in the germline V gene. The CDR3 has 14 amino acids. Trimming removed 3 bases from V and 5 bases from J; junction bases left unmatched: 6.

The chain recombines TRBV2 with TRBJ2-7, with TRBD2 matching 11 bases. The CDR3 covers 14 residues. The V gene end was trimmed by 6 bases and the J gene end by 4 bases; junction bases not matched to a gene: 5. Per germline, CDR1 SNHLY and CDR2 FYNNEI. CDR3 loop: CASRGTSGRYEQYF. DNA of the CDR3: TGTGCCAGCAGGGGAACTAGCGGGAGATACGAGCAGTACTTC.

This chain connects TRBV5-1 to TRBJ2-7, with 8 nucleotides matching TRBD1. Germline V gives CDR1 SGHRS, CDR2 YFSETQ. The CDR3 is 13 amino acids. V trimming: 2 bases; J trimming: 5 bases; junction bases outside the gene matches: 3. CDR3 DNA sequence: TGCGCCAGCAGCTTACAGGGGGAACACGAGCAGTACTTC. Translated: CASSLQGEHEQYF.

For this clone: One end of the junction does not line up with germline, which may come from a read error. The chain has TRBV6-1 and TRBJ2-7; D is possibly TRBD1 (6 bases). From germline, CDR1 is MNHNS and CDR2 SASEGT. CDR3 length: 16 residues. This chain's CDR3 is CASSQAGVNFSYEQYF. The CDR3 DNA reads TGTGCCAGCAGTCAAGCAGGGGTTAACTTCTCCTACGAGCAGTACTTC.

The chain recombines TRBV10-1 with TRBJ2-5; the D gene is possibly TRBD2 (6 bases). This CDR3 contains 13 residues. Germline V lookup: CDR1 WNHNN, CDR2 SYGVQD (reference sequence). V lost 5 bases and J 1 base, leaving 8 bases between the germline ends. The CDR3 spells CASSRDFQETQYF. CDR3 nucleotides: TGCGCCAGCAGTCGGGACTTCCAAGAGACCCAGTACTTC.

The J gene is TRBJ1-1, the V gene TRBV3-1 (or the pseudogene TRBV3-2), with D hard to call. V dropped 4 bases and J dropped 3 bases, with 9 bases sitting between them. The CDR3 sequence is 13 residues long. CDR1 is LGHDT and CDR2 is YNNKEL in the germline V gene (reference sequence). The CDR3 region is CASSLSIDTEAFF. The CDR3 DNA is TGTGCCAGCAGCCTCAGTATTGACACTGAAGCTTTCTTT.

The chain recombines TRBV6-5 with TRBJ1-5, with 10 bases fitting TRBD1. V shed 6 bases, J shed 15 bases, and the junction held 11 bases outside the gene matches. This CDR3 has 13 residues. Germline V CDR1 and CDR2: MNHEY, SVGAGI. This CDR3 reads CASRMTGGRGWHF. CDR3 sequence (DNA): TGTGCCAGCAGGATGACAGGGGGCCGGGGGTGGCATTTT.

The gene calls are TRBV18 and TRBJ1-6, with D possibly TRBD1 on 6 matching bases. CDR1 is KGHSH, CDR2 LQKENI, per germline. The ends were cut back, 6 bases at V and 0 bases at J, with 18 bases in the middle. The length of the CDR3 is 18 residues. The CDR3: CASSPDSITSSYNSPLHF. The CDR3 nucleotides read TGTGCCAGCTCCCCGGACAGCATAACTAGCTCCTATAATTCACCCCTCCACTTT.

The V gene is TRBV11-2, the J gene TRBJ2-3; D is possibly TRBD2 (6 bases). Germline CDR1 and CDR2: SGHAT and FQNNGV. The CDR3 runs 17 residues. Trimming shortened V by 0 bases and J by 1 base, and 14 bases separated the two germline ends. CDR3 bases: TGTGCCAGCAGCTTAGAACGGGGGATCAGTGGCACAGATACGCAGTATTTT. It translates to CASSLERGISGTDTQYF.